These 12 T cell receptor beta chains were sequenced from one sample in a study of blood T cell repertoires in COVID-19. Assay: immunoSEQ multiplex PCR; the TCRdb copy retains only in-frame clones and omits some. The table shows approximately 71,000 clones, with 85% to 90% occurring only once. Sample: peripheral blood. The receptors were sampled from a man aged 50-59 years with acute or convalescent COVID-19.

The genes are TRBV11-2 and TRBJ2-3; 7 nucleotides align to TRBD1. V gave up 3 bases and J gave up 4 bases; unmatched junction bases: 4. The CDR3 is 14 amino acids. In germline, CDR1 is SGHAT, CDR2 FQNNGV. The CDR3 sequence: CASSFDRAADTQYF. The DNA of the CDR3 is TGTGCCAGCAGCTTCGACAGGGCAGCAGATACGCAGTATTTT.

The chain has TRBV11-3 and TRBJ2-1, with TRBD2 matching over 15 bases. This CDR3 spans 19 amino acids. V shed 4 bases, J shed 6 bases, and the junction held 13 bases outside the gene matches. Germline V lookup: CDR1 SGHNT, CDR2 YENEEA. CDR3 sequence reads: CASSSEPRTSGRASNEQFF. The CDR3 DNA sequence: TGTGCCAGCAGCTCGGAACCGAGGACTAGCGGGAGGGCGTCCAATGAGCAGTTCTTC.

V usage is TRBV27 and J usage is TRBJ2-7, with 7 bases aligning to TRBD2. J gave up 1 base and V 4 bases, and 7 bases lay outside the gene matches. Germline V gene data show CDR1 as MNHEY and CDR2 as SMNVEV (reference sequence). The CDR3 is made up of 15 amino acids. DNA of the CDR3: TGTGCCAGCAGTTCCCGGCCTAGCGGATCCTACGAGCAGTACTTC. Residues: CASSSRPSGSYEQYF.

This chain connects TRBV19 to TRBJ1-6; TRBD1 matches at 7 bases. CDR1 and CDR2 (germline): LNHDA, SQIVND (reference sequence). CDR3 length: 15 amino acids. Unmatched junction bases numbered 9, after V lost 4 bases and J lost 9 bases. CDR3 in amino acids: CASSTSTGYGSPLHF. The CDR3 DNA reads TGTGCCAGTAGTACCTCGACAGGGTACGGTTCACCCCTCCACTTT.

The V call is TRBV6-5, the J call TRBJ2-7; TRBD1 matches 9 bases. After removal of 8 bases from V and 7 bases from J, the junction contained 9 bases not matched to a gene. The V gene's germline CDR1 is MNHEY and CDR2 SVGAGI. The CDR3 extends over 13 amino acids. CDR3 protein: CASEDRGTWEQYF. The DNA of the CDR3 is TGTGCCAGCGAGGACAGGGGAACGTGGGAGCAGTACTTC.

The V and J genes are TRBV4-2 and TRBJ2-1; 8 nucleotides agree with TRBD2. Germline V gives CDR1 LGHNA, CDR2 YNFKEQ. This CDR3 is built from 16 residues. The V gene end was trimmed by 0 bases and the J gene end by 3 bases; junction bases not matched to a gene: 4. This CDR3 is CASSQENSGVYNEQFF. DNA of the CDR3: TGTGCCAGCAGCCAAGAGAATAGCGGGGTCTACAATGAGCAGTTCTTC.

This clone has only one observation. The gene calls are TRBV28 and TRBJ2-7; 8 bases agree with TRBD2. The CDR3 spans 12 residues. V shed 10 bases and J 3 bases; nucleotides not matched to a gene: 5. The germline CDR1 and CDR2 sequences are MDHEN and SYDVKM. The CDR3 spells CATGGQLYEQYF. DNA of the CDR3: TGTGCCACGGGGGGGCAGCTCTACGAGCAGTACTTC.

The CDR3 DNA follows: TGCAGCGCCATAAGACAGGGAACCTACGAGCAGTACTTC. As protein: CSAIRQGTYEQYF. V is TRBV29-1 and J is TRBJ2-7; TRBD1 matches 7 bases. Trimming at V came to 7 bases and at J to 2 bases, leaving 8 bases not matched to a gene. Per germline, CDR1 SQVTM and CDR2 ANQGSEA. CDR3 size: 13 residues.

The chain recombines TRBV4-1 with TRBJ2-2, with a weak D call TRBD2 (6 bases). The CDR3 sequence is 15 residues long. The V gene's germline CDR1 is MGHRA and CDR2 YSYEKL. V shed 4 bases and J shed 0 bases, with 9 bases lying between them. The CDR3: CASSPRGTNTGELFF. In nucleotides, the CDR3 is TGCGCCAGCAGCCCCCGCGGGACGAACACCGGGGAGCTGTTTTTT.

This rearrangement joins TRBV11-3 to TRBJ2-7, with TRBD1 matching 11 bases. J lost 3 bases, V lost 1 base, and 2 bases had no gene match. CDR3 length equals 15 residues. The germline CDR1 and CDR2 sequences are SGHNT and YENEEA. The DNA for the CDR3 is TGTGCCAGCAGCTTAGCCGGGACAGGGGGCTACGAGCAGTACTTC. It translates to CASSLAGTGGYEQYF.

The genes are TRBV2 and TRBJ1-1, with D possibly TRBD1 on 6 matching bases. The CDR3 consists of 14 residues. Trimming removed 5 bases at V and 0 bases at J, with 10 bases between. The germline gives CDR1 SNHLY, CDR2 FYNNEI. The DNA of the CDR3 is TGTGCCAGCAGTTGGACAGAACTGAACACTGAAGCTTTCTTT. It translates to CASSWTELNTEAFF.

The CDR3 region is CASFPPGTRRQYF. The CDR3 coding sequence is TGTGCCAGCTTTCCCCCCGGGACTAGACGCCAGTACTTC. This sequence joins TRBV2 and TRBJ2-5; TRBD2 aligns across 8 bases. Germline values: CDR1 SNHLY, CDR2 FYNNEI. The CDR3 is made up of 13 amino acids. Trimming removed 8 bases from V and 10 bases from J; junction bases left unmatched: 12.